Below are 7 T cell receptor beta chains sequenced from a single sample in a study of T cell responses to AZD1222 COVID-19 vaccine. The protocol was immunoSEQ multiplex PCR, while the TCRdb copy is restricted to in-frame clones and leaves out a portion. The sample carries some 150,000 clones, around nine tenths recorded once. The starting material was peripheral blood, obtained 28 days after the second AZD1222 dose. Receptor source: an adult who received the AZD1222 COVID-19 vaccine.

V gene TRBV29-1 combines with J gene TRBJ2-2, with a weak D call TRBD1 (6 bases). In germline, CDR1 is SQVTM, CDR2 ANQGSEA. V was pared by 6 bases and J by 1 base, with 9 bases between. This CDR3 has 13 amino acids. The CDR3 reads CSVPGQNTGELFF. The DNA for the CDR3 is TGCAGCGTCCCGGGACAGAACACCGGGGAGCTGTTTTTT.

The rearrangement uses TRBV7-9 and TRBJ1-1; D unresolved. Germline loops: CDR1 SEHNR, CDR2 FQNEAQ (reference sequence). The CDR3 has 14 amino acids. Trimming left V 2 bases short and J 5 bases short, with 12 bases between. CDR3 protein: CASSLNAAGTEAFF. CDR3 in DNA: TGTGCCAGCAGCTTAAACGCCGCTGGGACTGAAGCTTTCTTT.

The chain recombines TRBV28 with TRBJ1-3; D is unclear. Germline V lookup: CDR1 MDHEN, CDR2 SYDVKM. V was cut by 3 bases and J by 0 bases, with 12 bases left in between. The CDR3 runs 16 residues. The CDR3 nucleotides read TGTGCCAGCAGTTTTTCCTACACCGTCTCTGGAAACACCATATATTTT. It codes for CASSFSYTVSGNTIYF.

The chain combines TRBV15 with TRBJ1-2; 12 positions agree with TRBD1. J gave up 8 bases and V 3 bases, and 7 bases lay outside the gene matches. Germline V CDR1 and CDR2: LNHNV, YYDKDF (reference sequence). This CDR3 contains 15 residues. Here the CDR3 DNA reads TGTGCCACCAGCAGTAGGGGACAGGGGGCAGGCGGCTACACCTTC. It specifies CATSSRGQGAGGYTF.

The chain joins TRBV10-3 to TRBJ2-2; D is possibly TRBD1 (6 bases). V was trimmed by 8 bases and J by 0 bases, leaving 16 bases between them. This CDR3 region has 16 residues. Germline CDR1 is ENHRY and CDR2 is SYGVKD. CDR3 sequence reads: CAIDSQGPANTGELFF. In nucleotides, the CDR3 is TGTGCCATCGATTCCCAGGGGCCCGCGAACACCGGGGAGCTGTTTTTT.

The chain combines TRBV4-3 with TRBJ1-2; maybe TRBD1 (5 bases). The CDR3 length is 15 residues. V was pared by 0 bases and J by 8 bases, with 16 bases between. Germline CDR1 LGHNA, CDR2 YSLEER. In nucleotides, the CDR3 is TGCGCCAGCAGCCAAGATCTGGCAGGGCCGCGGGGCTACACCTTC. This encodes CASSQDLAGPRGYTF.

In regard to this clone: At one end, the junction sequence differs from germline, possibly due to a read error. The chain is built from TRBV11-2 and TRBJ2-5; D remains ambiguous. The CDR3 is 13 amino acids. In germline, CDR1 is SGHAT, CDR2 FQNNGV. The CDR3 sequence is CASSRTPQEAQYF. The CDR3 region has the DNA TGTGCCAGCAGCCGCACACCGCAAGAGGCCCAGTACTTC.